The sequence of this TCR beta chain was determined in a study of T-cell memory formation after mild COVID-19. At the level of the study: Largely donor-specific TCR clusters were found.

Germline V lookup: CDR1 SGHRS, CDR2 YFSETQ. CDR3 length: 13 residues. The germline V and J ends were trimmed by 4 bases and 0 bases, with 7 bases remaining between them. Constant-segment primers and 5'RACE yielded cDNA libraries for TCR alpha and TCR beta, each carrying sample barcodes and UMIs. TCRdb ran MiXCR on the 5' RACE reads and lists one entry per CDR3 protein. Of about 130,000 distinct CDR3 sequences in the sample, over 15% were seen once. This clonotype has a handful of counts. Its specificity is not known. Notes on the study in general: CD4/CD8 balance characterized clones contracting day 15 to 85, and CD4+ skew characterized later expanders. Those CD4+ clones that contracted were mainly in CM and EM (CD8+ ones in EMRA).

The specimen was PBMCs or a T cell subset sorted from them (not recorded which). J is TRBJ1-1 and V is TRBV5-1; D perhaps matches TRBD1 (6 bases). The TCR originated in a man in his late teens or twenties who had mild COVID-19 (a few samples of this study predate the infection). Cell type and time point are not known. The CDR3 DNA is TGCGCCAGCAGCGGGGGCATGAACACTGAAGCTTTCTTT. As protein: CASSGGMNTEAFF.